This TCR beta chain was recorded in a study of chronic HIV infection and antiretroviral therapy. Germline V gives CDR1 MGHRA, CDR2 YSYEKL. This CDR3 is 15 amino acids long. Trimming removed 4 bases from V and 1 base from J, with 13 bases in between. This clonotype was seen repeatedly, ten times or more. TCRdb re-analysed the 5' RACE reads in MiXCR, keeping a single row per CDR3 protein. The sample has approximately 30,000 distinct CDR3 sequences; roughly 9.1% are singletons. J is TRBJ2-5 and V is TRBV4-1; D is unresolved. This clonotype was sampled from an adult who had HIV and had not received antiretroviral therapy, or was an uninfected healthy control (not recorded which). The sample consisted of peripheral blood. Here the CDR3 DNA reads TGCGCCAGCAGCCTCGCATATCTCGGCCAAGAGACCCAGTACTTC. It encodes CASSLAYLGQETQYF.